The 5 T cell receptor beta chains in this list originate from one sample, sequenced in a study of cytomegalovirus exposure and HLA in healthy donors (dated by TCRdb to 2016 to 2017). The library was produced with the immunoSEQ multiplex PCR assay. A mixture of 60 forward primers for TCR Vbeta segments and 13 reverse primers for TCR Jbeta segments was used in the multiplex PCR. What TCRdb holds here is the immuneACCESS table cut down to in-frame rearrangements. Part of the clones is not present; checked against another copy, under half of the missing clones reflect an unresolved V gene, and the others are unexplained. The sample yields roughly 150,000 clones; 75% to 90% were counted once. The biggest ten clones account for more than 1.5% of the sample. The sequenced sample consisted of PBMCs. The receptors come from a woman between 18 and 29 years old in good health and CMV-seronegative.

With regard to this clone: At one end, the junction sequence differs from germline, possibly due to a read error. The chain combines TRBV2 with TRBJ2-6; possible D gene TRBD1, 5 bases. The V gene's germline CDR1 is SNHLY and CDR2 FYNNEI. The CDR3 consists of 14 residues. CDR3 protein: CASGQGSGANGLTF. In DNA form, the CDR3 reads TGTGCCAGCGGGCAGGGCTCTGGGGCCAACGGCCTGACTTTC.

The chain carries TRBV6-1 and TRBJ1-1, with D possibly being TRBD1 (6 bases). Trimming pared 7 bases from V and 1 base from J, leaving 10 bases between. This CDR3 has 13 amino acids. Germline V gives CDR1 MNHNS, CDR2 SASEGT. CDR3 residues: CASNPTGNTEAFF. The CDR3 coding sequence is TGTGCCAGCAACCCGACAGGGAACACTGAAGCTTTCTTT.

The V and J genes are TRBV5-4 and TRBJ1-6; 7 bases align to TRBD1. The trim removed 4 bases at V and 5 bases at J, leaving 3 bases unmatched. Looked up from germline, CDR1 is SGHNT and CDR2 is YYREEE (reference sequence). The CDR3 length is 14 residues. CDR3 amino acids: CASSRDRDNSPLHF. CDR3 coding DNA: TGTGCCAGCAGCCGCGACAGGGATAATTCACCCCTCCACTTT. Together with reference TRBV5-4 and TRBJ1-6, the CDR3 gives the full variable domain: ETGVTQSPTHLIKTRGQQVTLRCSSQSGHNTVSWYQQALGQGPQFIFQYYREEENGRGNFPPRFSGLQFPNYSSELNVNALELDDSALYLCASSRDRDNSPLHFGNGTRLTVT.

The chain carries TRBV19 and TRBJ2-1, with D possibly being TRBD1 (5 bases). The CDR3 contains 15 residues. Germline CDR1 LNHDA, CDR2 SQIVND (reference sequence). The ends were cut back, 5 bases at V and 0 bases at J, with 11 bases in the middle. CDR3 sequence (DNA): TGTGCCAGTAGTTCGACAGCTAGCTCCTACAATGAGCAGTTCTTC. Protein sequence: CASSSTASSYNEQFF.

This clone was seen once. The CDR3 DNA sequence: TGCGCCAGCGCGGGGGGGCCGGGTACGCAGTATTTT. Translated: CASAGGPGTQYF. The chain is built from TRBV10-1 and TRBJ2-3, with TRBD2 matching over 9 bases. The V and J ends lost 8 bases and 8 bases, in that order; junction bases with no gene match: 5. CDR3 length: 12 residues. CDR1 and CDR2 from the germline V gene are WNHNN and SYGVQD (reference sequence).